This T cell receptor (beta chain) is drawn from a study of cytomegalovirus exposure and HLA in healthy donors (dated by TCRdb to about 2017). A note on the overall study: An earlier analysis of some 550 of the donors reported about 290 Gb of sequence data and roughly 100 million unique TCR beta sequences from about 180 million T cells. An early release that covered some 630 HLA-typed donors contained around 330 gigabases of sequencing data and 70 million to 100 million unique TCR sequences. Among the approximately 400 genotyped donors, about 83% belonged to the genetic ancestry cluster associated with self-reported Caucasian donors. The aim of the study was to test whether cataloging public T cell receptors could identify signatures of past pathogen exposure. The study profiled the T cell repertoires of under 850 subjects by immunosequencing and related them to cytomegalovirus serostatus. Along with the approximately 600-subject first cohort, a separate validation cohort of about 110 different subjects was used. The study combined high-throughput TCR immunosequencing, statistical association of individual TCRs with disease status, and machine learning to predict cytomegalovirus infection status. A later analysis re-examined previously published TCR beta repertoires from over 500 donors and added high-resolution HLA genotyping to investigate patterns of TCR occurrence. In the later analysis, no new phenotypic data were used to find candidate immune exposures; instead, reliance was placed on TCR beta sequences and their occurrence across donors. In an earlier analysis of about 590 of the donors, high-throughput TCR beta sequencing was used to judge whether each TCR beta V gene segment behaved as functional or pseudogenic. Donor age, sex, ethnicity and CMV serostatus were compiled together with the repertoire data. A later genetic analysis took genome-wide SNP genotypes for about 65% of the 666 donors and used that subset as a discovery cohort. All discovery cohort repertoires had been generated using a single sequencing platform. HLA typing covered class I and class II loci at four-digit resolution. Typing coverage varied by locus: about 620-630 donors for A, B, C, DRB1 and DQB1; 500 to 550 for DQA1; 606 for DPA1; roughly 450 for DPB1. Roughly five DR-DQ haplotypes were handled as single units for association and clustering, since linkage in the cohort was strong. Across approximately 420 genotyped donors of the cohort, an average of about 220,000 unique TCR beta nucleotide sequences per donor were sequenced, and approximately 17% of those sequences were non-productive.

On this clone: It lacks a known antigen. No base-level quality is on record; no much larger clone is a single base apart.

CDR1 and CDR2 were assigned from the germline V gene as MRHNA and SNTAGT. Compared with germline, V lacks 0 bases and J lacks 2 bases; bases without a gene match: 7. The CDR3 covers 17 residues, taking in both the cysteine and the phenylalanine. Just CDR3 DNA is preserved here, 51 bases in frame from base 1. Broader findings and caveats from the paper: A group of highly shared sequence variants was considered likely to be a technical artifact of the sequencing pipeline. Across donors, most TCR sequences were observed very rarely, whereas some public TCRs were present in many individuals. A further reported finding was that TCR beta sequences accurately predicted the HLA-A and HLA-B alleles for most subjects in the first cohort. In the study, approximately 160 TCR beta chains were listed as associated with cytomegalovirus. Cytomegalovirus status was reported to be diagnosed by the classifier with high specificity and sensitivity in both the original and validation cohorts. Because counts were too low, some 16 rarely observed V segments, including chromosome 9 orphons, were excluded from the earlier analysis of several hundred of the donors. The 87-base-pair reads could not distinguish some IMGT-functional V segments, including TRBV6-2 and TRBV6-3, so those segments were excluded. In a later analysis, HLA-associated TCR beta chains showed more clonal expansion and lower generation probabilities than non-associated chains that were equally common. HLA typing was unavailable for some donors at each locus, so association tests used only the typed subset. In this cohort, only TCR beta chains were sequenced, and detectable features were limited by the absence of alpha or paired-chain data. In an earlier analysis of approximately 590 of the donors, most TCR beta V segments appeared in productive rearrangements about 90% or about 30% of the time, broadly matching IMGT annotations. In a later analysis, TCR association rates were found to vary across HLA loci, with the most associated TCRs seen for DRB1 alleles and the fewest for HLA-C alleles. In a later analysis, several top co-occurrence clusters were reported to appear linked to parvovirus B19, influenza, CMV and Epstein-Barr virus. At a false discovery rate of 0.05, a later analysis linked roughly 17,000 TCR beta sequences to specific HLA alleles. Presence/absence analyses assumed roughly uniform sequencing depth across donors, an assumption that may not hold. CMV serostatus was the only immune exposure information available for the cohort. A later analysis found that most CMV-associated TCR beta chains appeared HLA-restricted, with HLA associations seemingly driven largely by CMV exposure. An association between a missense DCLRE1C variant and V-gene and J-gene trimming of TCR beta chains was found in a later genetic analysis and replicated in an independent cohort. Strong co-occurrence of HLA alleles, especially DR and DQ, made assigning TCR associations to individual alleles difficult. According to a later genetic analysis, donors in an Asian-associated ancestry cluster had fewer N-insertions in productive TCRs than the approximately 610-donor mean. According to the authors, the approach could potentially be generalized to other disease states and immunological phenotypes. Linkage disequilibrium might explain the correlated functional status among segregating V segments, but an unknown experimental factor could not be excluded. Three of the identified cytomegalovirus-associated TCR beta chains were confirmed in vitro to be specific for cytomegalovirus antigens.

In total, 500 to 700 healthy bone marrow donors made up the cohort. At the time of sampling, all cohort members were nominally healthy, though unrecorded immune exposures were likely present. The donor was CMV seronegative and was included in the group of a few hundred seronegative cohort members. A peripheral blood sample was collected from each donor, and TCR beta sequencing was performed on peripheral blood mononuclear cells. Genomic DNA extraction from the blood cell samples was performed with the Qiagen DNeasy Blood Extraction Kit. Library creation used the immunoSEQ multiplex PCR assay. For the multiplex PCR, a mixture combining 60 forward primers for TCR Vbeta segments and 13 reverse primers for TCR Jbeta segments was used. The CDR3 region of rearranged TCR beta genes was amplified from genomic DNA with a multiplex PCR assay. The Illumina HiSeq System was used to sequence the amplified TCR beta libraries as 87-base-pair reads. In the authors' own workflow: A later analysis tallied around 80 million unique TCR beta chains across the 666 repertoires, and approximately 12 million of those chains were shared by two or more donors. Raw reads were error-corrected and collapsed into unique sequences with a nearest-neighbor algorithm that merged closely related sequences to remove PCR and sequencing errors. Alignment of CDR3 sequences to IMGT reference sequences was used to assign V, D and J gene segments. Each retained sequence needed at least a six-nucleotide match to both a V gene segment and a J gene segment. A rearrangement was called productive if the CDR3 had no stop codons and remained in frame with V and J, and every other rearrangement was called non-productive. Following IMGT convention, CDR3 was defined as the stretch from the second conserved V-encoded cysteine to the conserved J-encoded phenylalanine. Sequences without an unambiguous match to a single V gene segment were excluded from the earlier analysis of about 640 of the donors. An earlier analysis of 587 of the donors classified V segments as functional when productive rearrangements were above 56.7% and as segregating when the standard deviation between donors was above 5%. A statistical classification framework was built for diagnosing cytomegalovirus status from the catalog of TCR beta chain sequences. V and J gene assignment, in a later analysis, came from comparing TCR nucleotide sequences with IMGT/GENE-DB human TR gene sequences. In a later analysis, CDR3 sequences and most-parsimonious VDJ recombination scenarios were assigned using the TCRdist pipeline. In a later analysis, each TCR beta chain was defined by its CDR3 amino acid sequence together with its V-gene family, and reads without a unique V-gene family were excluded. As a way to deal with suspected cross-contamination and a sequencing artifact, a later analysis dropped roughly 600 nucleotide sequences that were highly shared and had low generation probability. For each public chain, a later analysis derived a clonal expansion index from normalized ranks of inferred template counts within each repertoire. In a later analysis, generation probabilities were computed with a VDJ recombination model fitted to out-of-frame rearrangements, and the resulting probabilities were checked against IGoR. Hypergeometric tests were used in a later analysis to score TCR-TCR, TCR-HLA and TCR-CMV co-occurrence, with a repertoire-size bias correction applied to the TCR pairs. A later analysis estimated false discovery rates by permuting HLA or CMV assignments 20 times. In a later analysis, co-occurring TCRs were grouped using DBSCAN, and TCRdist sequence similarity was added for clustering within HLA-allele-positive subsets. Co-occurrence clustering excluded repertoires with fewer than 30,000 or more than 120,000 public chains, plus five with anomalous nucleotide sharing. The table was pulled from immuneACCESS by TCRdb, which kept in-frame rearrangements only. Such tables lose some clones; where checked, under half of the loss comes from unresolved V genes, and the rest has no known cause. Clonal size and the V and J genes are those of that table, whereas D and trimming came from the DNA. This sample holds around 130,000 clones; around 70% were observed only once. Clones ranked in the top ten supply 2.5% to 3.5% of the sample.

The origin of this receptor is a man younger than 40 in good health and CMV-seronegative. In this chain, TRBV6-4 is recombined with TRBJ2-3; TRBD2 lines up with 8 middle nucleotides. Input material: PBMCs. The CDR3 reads CASSDSNTAGATDTQYF. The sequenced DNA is TGTGCCAGCAGTGACTCGAACACAGCGGGGGCCACAGATACGCAGTATTTT.